Sequencing of this T cell receptor beta chain was carried out in a study of identical twins. Study-wide results and caveats: Zero-insertion analyses might be partly confounded by invariant T cells like MAIT and iNKT.

This clonotype was observed a few times. Antigen specificity is unknown. Trimming stripped 0 bases from V and 1 base from J, with 7 bases between. The CDR3 has 15 amino acids. Germline V gene sequence: CDR1 MNHEY, CDR2 SVGAGI. TCRdb passed the 5' RACE reads through MiXCR, listing each CDR3 protein once. The sample gives fewer than 900,000 distinct CDR3 sequences, 21% of which show up once; about 4.3% is in the top ten. Separately, the same data were catalogued under a study of T cells expressing NK-cell markers. That paper notes: Researchers got TCR beta repertoires out of sorted CD3+CD56+NKG2C+, CD3+CD56+NKG2C- and CD3+CD56-NKG2C+ T cells.

The sample was PBMCs. The sequence was collected from a woman younger than 30 in good health. This rearrangement joins TRBV6-5 to TRBJ1-3; D is unresolved. The CDR3: CASSYSGFSGNTIYF. DNA for the CDR3: TGTGCCAGCAGTTACTCCGGATTTTCTGGAAACACCATATATTTT.